This TCR beta chain stems from a study of blood T cell repertoires in COVID-19. CDR3 length equals 17 residues. J gave up 10 bases and V 5 bases, and 17 bases lay outside the gene matches. CDR1 LGHDT and CDR2 YNNKEL come from the germline V gene (reference sequence). The data were produced by immunoSEQ multiplex PCR, yet TCRdb's version contains in-frame clones alone and is incomplete. The sample contains over 200,000 clones, 75% to 90% of which appear only once. The sequenced sample consisted of peripheral blood. The chain recombines TRBV3-1 (or the pseudogene TRBV3-2) with TRBJ2-1; 10 positions agree with TRBD2. This sequence originates from a woman between 65 and 79 years old with active or convalescent COVID-19. The CDR3 loop is CASSARTSGQRGSEQFF. CDR3 nucleotide sequence: TGTGCCAGCAGCGCCAGGACTAGCGGCCAACGAGGATCCGAGCAGTTCTTC.